The source of this T cell receptor beta chain is a study of blood T cell repertoires in COVID-19. Background on the study: Sources were T cells, B-cell-depleted T cells, or PBMCs; the material itself was cDNA or gDNA.

Sequenced by immunoSEQ multiplex PCR; TCRdb stores in-frame clones only, minus some. Among 300,000 or so clones listed, about 87% were seen once. Germline CDR1 and CDR2: SGHRS and YFSETQ. Deletions cut 1 base from V and 9 bases from J, with 11 bases between. This CDR3 region has 13 residues. This TCR was recovered from a woman aged 25-40 years who had recovered from COVID-19. The chain employs TRBV5-1 and TRBJ2-1, with TRBD2 as a possible D gene (6 bases). Specimen: peripheral blood. The CDR3 loop reads CASSLSQGGEQFF. The DNA of the CDR3 is TGCGCCAGCAGCTTGTCCCAGGGAGGTGAGCAGTTCTTC.